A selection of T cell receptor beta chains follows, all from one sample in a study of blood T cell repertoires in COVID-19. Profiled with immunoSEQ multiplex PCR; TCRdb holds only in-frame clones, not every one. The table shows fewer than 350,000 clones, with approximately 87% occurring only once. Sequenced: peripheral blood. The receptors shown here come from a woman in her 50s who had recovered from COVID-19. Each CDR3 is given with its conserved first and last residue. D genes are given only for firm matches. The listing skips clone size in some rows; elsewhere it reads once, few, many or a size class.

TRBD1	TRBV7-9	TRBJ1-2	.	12	TGTGCCAGCAGCCTACAGGGGGATGGCTACACCTTC	CASSLQGDGYTF
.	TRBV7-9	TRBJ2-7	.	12	TGTGCCAGCAGCCGAGAATCGGGGGAGCAGTACTTC	CASSRESGEQYF
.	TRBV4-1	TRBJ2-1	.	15	TGCGCCAGCAGCCAAGAGCGCGGGACGGGCAATGAGCAGTTCTTC	CASSQERGTGNEQFF
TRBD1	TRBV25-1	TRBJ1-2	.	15	TGTGCCAGCAGTGATTCGGACAGGGGCTACTATGGCTACACCTTC	CASSDSDRGYYGYTF
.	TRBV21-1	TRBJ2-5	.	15	TGTGCCAGCAGCAACTATGCAGGGAACAAAGAGACCCAGTACTTC	CASSNYAGNKETQYF
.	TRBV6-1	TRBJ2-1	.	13	TGTGCCAGCAGTGAAGTATCTCCGCCGGGGCAGTTCTTC	CASSEVSPPGQFF
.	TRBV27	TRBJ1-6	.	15	TGTGCCAGCAGTTTTAGTACAGTTGCCAATTCACCCCTCCACTTT	CASSFSTVANSPLHF
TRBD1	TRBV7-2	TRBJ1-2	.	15	TGTGCCAGCAGCTTAGCAACAGGGGGGGACTATGGCTACACCTTC	CASSLATGGDYGYTF
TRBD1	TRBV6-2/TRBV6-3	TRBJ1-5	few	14	TGTGCCAGCAGTTACGACAGGGCGGGTCAGCCCCAGCATTTT	CASSYDRAGQPQHF
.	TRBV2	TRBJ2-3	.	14	TGTGCCAGCAGTGTAACAGGGAGTACGAATACGCAGTATTTT	CASSVTGSTNTQYF
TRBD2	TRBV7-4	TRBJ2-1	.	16	TGTGCCAGCAGCTGCCTAGCGGGAACCCCCTACAATGAGCAGTTCTTC	CASSCLAGTPYNEQFF
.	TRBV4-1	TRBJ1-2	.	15	TGCGCCAGCAGCCAAGAACCGGGGTGGAACTATGGCTACACCTTC	CASSQEPGWNYGYTF
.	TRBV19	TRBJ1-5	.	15	TGTGCCAGTAGTATATCTCTCGGGAGCAATCAGCCCCAGCATTTT	CASSISLGSNQPQHF
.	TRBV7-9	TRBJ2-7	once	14	TGTGCCGTCTCCCGGACAGCTCATCCCTACGAGCAGTACTTC	CAVSRTAHPYEQYF
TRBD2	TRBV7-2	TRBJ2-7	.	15	TGTGCCAGCAGCTTAGAATTAGCGGGCGGTTTCGAGCAGTACTTC	CASSLELAGGFEQYF
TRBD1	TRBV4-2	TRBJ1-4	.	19	TGTGCCAGCAGCCAAGATACGTCCCCAGGACAGGGGATTCGAGAAAAACTGTTTTTT	CASSQDTSPGQGIREKLFF
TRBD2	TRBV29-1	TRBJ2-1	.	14	TGCAGCGTTGAAAAAGCGGGAGGGGGGAGTGAGCAGTTCTTC	CSVEKAGGGSEQFF
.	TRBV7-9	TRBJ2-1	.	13	TGTGCCAGCAGTCAATTGGAGGGCCTAGAGCAGTTCTTC	CASSQLEGLEQFF
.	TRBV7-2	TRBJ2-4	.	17	TGTGCCAGCAGCTTAGCTGGGCAGTCGACAGCCAAAAACATTCAGTACTTC	CASSLAGQSTAKNIQYF
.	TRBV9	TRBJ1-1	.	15	TGTGCCAGCAGCGTAGCTCGGCAGGGGAGGGCTGAAGCTTTCTTT	CASSVARQGRAEAFF
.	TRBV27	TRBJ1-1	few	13	TGTGCCAGCAGTTTATACGGGAACACTGAAGCTTTCTTT	CASSLYGNTEAFF
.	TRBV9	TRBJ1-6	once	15	TGTGCCAGCAGCGTAGATCCAGACTCTAATTCACCCCTCCACTTT	CASSVDPDSNSPLHF
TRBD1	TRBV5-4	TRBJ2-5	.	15	TGTGCCAGCAGCTTAGGGACAGGGGTTTGGGAGACCCAGTACTTC	CASSLGTGVWETQYF
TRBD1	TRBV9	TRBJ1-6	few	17	TGTGCCAGCAGCGGACCGACAGGGAACTCCTATAATTCACCCCTCCACTTT	CASSGPTGNSYNSPLHF
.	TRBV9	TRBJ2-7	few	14	TGTGCCAGCAGCGTAGATCACGGGACCTACGAGCAGTACTTC	CASSVDHGTYEQYF
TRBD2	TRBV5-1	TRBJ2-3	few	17	TGCGCCAGCAGCAGCGGGACTAGCGGGGTGGCCACAGATACGCAGTATTTT	CASSSGTSGVATDTQYF
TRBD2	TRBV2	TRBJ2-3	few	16	TGTGCCAGCAGTGAAGATTACAGCGGGGGGACAGATACGCAGTATTTT	CASSEDYSGGTDTQYF
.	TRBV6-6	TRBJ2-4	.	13	TGTGCCAGCAGGGGATCGGGGGTTGGCATTCAGTACTTC	CASRGSGVGIQYF
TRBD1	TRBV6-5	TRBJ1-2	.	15	TGTGCCAGCAGTTACAGCTCCACAGGGGGCTTGGGCTACACCTTC	CASSYSSTGGLGYTF
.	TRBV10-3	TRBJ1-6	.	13	TGTGCCATCACAGTAACAGGGAGTTCACCCCTCCACTTT	CAITVTGSSPLHF
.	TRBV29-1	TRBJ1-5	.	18	TGCAGCGTTGACATCCCATCAGGGGCCCTCCGACCTAAACAGCCCCAGCATTTT	CSVDIPSGALRPKQPQHF
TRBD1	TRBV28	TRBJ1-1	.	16	TGTGCCAGCAGCTTGGACAGGGCTTCAACGAACACTGAAGCTTTCTTT	CASSLDRASTNTEAFF
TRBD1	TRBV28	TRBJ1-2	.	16	TGTGCCAGCAGTCCGCACACCGGGACAGGATACCATGGCTACACCTTC	CASSPHTGTGYHGYTF
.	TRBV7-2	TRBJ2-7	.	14	TGTGCCAGCAGCTTTTCTAACAGGGACTACGAGCAGTACTTC	CASSFSNRDYEQYF
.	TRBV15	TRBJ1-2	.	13	TGTGCCACCAGCCTGGGAGGGAACTATGGCTACACCTTC	CATSLGGNYGYTF
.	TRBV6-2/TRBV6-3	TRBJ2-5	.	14	TGTGCCAGCAGTTATTCGGCTAGCTGGGAGACCCAGTACTTC	CASSYSASWETQYF
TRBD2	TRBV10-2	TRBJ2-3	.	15	TGCGCCAGCGGGACCCGTCGGGGGGGCCCTGATACGCAGTATTTT	CASGTRRGGPDTQYF
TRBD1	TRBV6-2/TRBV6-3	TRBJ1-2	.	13	TGTGCCAGCAGCCCCGACAGGGGCTATGGCTACACCTTC	CASSPDRGYGYTF
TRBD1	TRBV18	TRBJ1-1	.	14	TGTGCCAGCTCCCCCCGACAGGGGAGCACTGAAGCTTTCTTT	CASSPRQGSTEAFF
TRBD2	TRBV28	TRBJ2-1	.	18	TGTGCCAGCAGTTCACCGTCCCCAGGGACTAGCGGAAACAATGAGCAGTTCTTC	CASSSPSPGTSGNNEQFF
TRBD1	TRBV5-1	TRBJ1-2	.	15	TGCGCCAGCAGCTTCTGGACAGGGAGCAACTATGGCTACACCTTC	CASSFWTGSNYGYTF
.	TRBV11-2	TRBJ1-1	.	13	TGTGCCAGCAGCTTAGATCGGCGGCAAGAAGCTTTCTTT	CASSLDRRQEAFF
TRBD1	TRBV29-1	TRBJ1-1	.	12	TGCAGCGCCGGGACAGGACAGACTGAAGCTTTCTTT	CSAGTGQTEAFF
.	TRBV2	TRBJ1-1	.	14	TGTGCCAGCAGTGAAGTCAGGGGATCCACTGAAGCTTTCTTT	CASSEVRGSTEAFF
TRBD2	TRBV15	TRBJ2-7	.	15	TGTGCCACCAGCAGAGATTTAGCGGGCTCCTACGAGCAGTACTTC	CATSRDLAGSYEQYF
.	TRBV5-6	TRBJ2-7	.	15	TGTGCCAGCAGCCCCCGGGGGAGCGGTTCCTACGAGCAGTACTTC	CASSPRGSGSYEQYF
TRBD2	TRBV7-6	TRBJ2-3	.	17	TGTGCCAGCAACCGAGGACTAGCGGGTGGGGTAGGAGATACGCAGTATTTT	CASNRGLAGGVGDTQYF
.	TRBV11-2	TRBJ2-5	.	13	TGTGCCAGCAGCTCTCTGTCGAGGGAGACCCAGTACTTC	CASSSLSRETQYF